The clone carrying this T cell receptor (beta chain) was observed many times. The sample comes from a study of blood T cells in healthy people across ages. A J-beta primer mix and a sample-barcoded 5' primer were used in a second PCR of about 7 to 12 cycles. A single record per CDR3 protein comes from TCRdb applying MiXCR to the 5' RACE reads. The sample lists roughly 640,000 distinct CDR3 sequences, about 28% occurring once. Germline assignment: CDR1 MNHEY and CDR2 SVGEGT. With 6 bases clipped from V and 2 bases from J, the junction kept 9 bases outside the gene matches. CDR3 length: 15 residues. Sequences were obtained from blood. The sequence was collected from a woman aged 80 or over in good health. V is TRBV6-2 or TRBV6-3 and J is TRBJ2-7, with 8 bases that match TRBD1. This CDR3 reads CASSGGQGYPYEQYF. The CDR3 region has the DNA TGTGCCAGCAGCGGAGGACAGGGATACCCCTACGAGCAGTACTTC.